This paragraph reports one T cell receptor (beta chain). Its specificity is unknown. From the reads, TCRdb called clonotypes with MiXCR, one entry per CDR3 protein. Of 50,000 or so distinct CDR3 sequences listed, about a fifth were seen once; the top ten hold about 68%. These data come from a study of T cell repertoires in cytomegalovirus infection. Study-wide context: Public TCR beta signatures were indicative of both CMV infection and a matching HLA type.

Trimming at V came to 5 bases and at J to 4 bases, leaving 8 bases not matched to a gene. There are 16 residues in the CDR3. The germline V gene has CDR1 SGHTA and CDR2 FQGNSA. Whole-study results and caveats: The cumulative frequency of public TCR beta families identified carriers of CMV plus the relevant HLA. HLA-C-restricted, CMV-specific TCR beta clonotypes were dominant ex vivo.

The chain combines TRBV7-2 with TRBJ2-1; TRBD2 matches at 10 bases. Source: CD8+ T cells from cultured PBMCs, taken from culture after CMV antigen stimulation. The origin of this receptor is a human donor in good health (CMV status not recorded). Some clones in this sample may be carry-over from other donors' samples. CDR3 in DNA: TGTGCCAGCAGCCCGCGTCTAGCGGGGGTTTACAATGAGCAGTTCTTC. Amino acids: CASSPRLAGVYNEQFF. Looking up the rest from reference TRBV7-2 and TRBJ2-1 gives the full variable domain: GAGVSQSPSNKVTEKGKDVELRCDPISGHTALYWYRQSLGQGLEFLIYFQGNSAPDKSGLPSDRFSAERTGGSVSTLTIQRTQQEDSAVYLCASSPRLAGVYNEQFFGPGTRLTVL.